This T cell receptor beta chain was identified in a study of blood T cell repertoires in COVID-19. Study information: Spain, Italy and the United States supplied samples that represented acute and convalescent COVID-19. T cells, B-cell-depleted T cells, or PBMCs provided the cDNA or gDNA that served as material.

Original handling: Amplified reference gene primers provided the basis for estimating nucleated cell counts. Profiled with immunoSEQ multiplex PCR; TCRdb holds only in-frame clones, not every one. Clone size and V and J calls were adopted from that table, with D and trimming inferred from the DNA. The data hold tens of thousands of clones, with around four fifths observed a single time. The CDR3 loop spans 14 amino acids. The germline V gene encodes CDR1 SGHAT and CDR2 FQNNGV. Trimming removed 1 base from V and 8 bases from J, with 15 bases in between. The material sequenced was peripheral blood. The chain is built from TRBV11-2 and TRBJ2-7, with D perhaps matching TRBD1 (6 bases). The TCR originated in a human donor in a cohort sampled during active COVID-19. The CDR3 reads CASSLGQVNSKQYF. The CDR3 coding sequence is TGTGCCAGCAGCTTAGGACAGGTGAACAGTAAGCAGTACTTC.